This T cell receptor beta chain stems from a study of blood T cells in healthy people across ages. Study results and caveats: Estimated diversity that came from one million T cells was considered an underestimate. Researchers report that TCR beta diversity correlated strongly with naive T cell percentage.

Looked up from germline, CDR1 is SGHTA and CDR2 is FQGNSA. There are 15 residues in the CDR3. The ends lost 5 bases at V and 5 bases at J; junction bases unmatched: 11. This clonotype was found many times. What it binds is not known. A J-beta primer mix and a sample-barcoded 5' primer were used in a second PCR of roughly 7 to 12 cycles. TCRdb itself ran the 5' RACE reads through MiXCR, one entry per CDR3 protein. Of roughly 900,000 distinct CDR3 sequences in the sample, less than 35% are singletons; the top ten hold roughly a sixth. This sequence was found in a woman of 80 years or more in good health. Sequencing was performed on blood. V gene TRBV7-2 combines with J gene TRBJ2-5, with TRBD1 matching 7 bases. The CDR3 loop is CASSLGTATRETQYF. The DNA for the CDR3 is TGTGCCAGCAGCCTAGGGACAGCGACCCGGGAGACCCAGTACTTC.